The clone carrying this T cell receptor beta chain was counted ten times or more. The data are from a study of T cells in Graves' hyperthyroidism and ophthalmopathy. Researchers amplified the TCR beta CDR3 regions from RNA transcripts. Initially, a first-round RT-PCR of the TCR CDR3 employed the HTBI primer set. Each CDR3 protein gets one entry after TCRdb re-called the multiplex PCR reads with MiXCR. This table holds 750,000 to 950,000 distinct CDR3 sequences, 35% to 40% found once. The CDR3 is made up of 15 amino acids. With 0 bases removed from V and 3 bases from J, the gap between germline ends came to 12 bases. Germline V gene data show CDR1 as LNHNV and CDR2 as YYDKDF (reference sequence).

Sequenced material: blood. The receptor was derived from a man between 18 and 29 years old with Graves' hyperthyroidism. This chain uses TRBV15 with TRBJ2-7, with D maybe TRBD1 (6 bases). The CDR3 DNA is TGTGCCACCAGCAGAGAGATAGGACAGAACTACGAGCAGTACTTC. Protein sequence: CATSREIGQNYEQYF. The variable domain in full, with the rest retrieved from reference TRBV15 and TRBJ2-7, is DAMVIQNPRYQVTQFGKPVTLSCSQTLNHNVMYWYQQKSSQAPKLLFHYYDKDFNNEADTPDNFQSRRPNTSFCFLDIRSPGLGDTAMYLCATSREIGQNYEQYFGPGTRLTVT.